Listed below are T cell receptor beta chains from one sample, sequenced in a study of technical replicates of blood from several donors. Assay: immunoSEQ multiplex PCR; the TCRdb copy retains only in-frame clones and omits some. The sample contains 50,000 to 65,000 clones, about 91% of which appear only once. Sequences were obtained from PBMCs. The source is a human donor in good health. Some clones in this sample may be carry-over from other donors' samples. CDR3s include the opening cysteine and the closing phenylalanine or tryptophan. The order of the fields is D gene, V gene, CDR3 protein. D genes are given only for firm matches.

D: TRBD2
V: TRBV7-6
CDR3: CASSLEAGGPYNEQFF

D: TRBD2
V: TRBV5-4
CDR3: CASSLMGLAGELFF

D: NA
V: TRBV6-5
CDR3: CASSDYGSQGSGYTF

D: NA
V: TRBV7-8
CDR3: CASKPPIRFDTGELFF

D: TRBD1
V: TRBV6-5
CDR3: CASSLKTGGTGKQYF

D: NA
V: TRBV7-8
CDR3: CASCAGANEKLFF

D: TRBD1
V: TRBV7-9
CDR3: CASTLQGAGTEAFF

D: TRBD1
V: TRBV11-3
CDR3: CASSSSTGGGTEAFF

D: NA
V: TRBV7-5
CDR3: CARSLTRLAIHEQFF

D: NA
V: TRBV4-3
CDR3: CASSQDRAGNEQYF

D: NA
V: TRBV5-6
CDR3: CASSSRIQPEAFF

D: NA
V: TRBV7-2
CDR3: CASSLLVQRAYNEQFF

D: TRBD1
V: TRBV29-1
CDR3: CSVEEGTVGTEAFF

D: NA
V: TRBV30
CDR3: CAWSPMNEQFF

D: NA
V: TRBV4-3
CDR3: CASSQPTPSGLSEKLFF

D: NA
V: TRBV6-1
CDR3: CASSPYSGGYEKLFF

D: NA
V: TRBV7-9
CDR3: CASTPQGFGGNTIYF

D: NA
V: TRBV9
CDR3: CASSVKPRAETQYF

D: NA
V: TRBV6-5
CDR3: CASRIAQGANSPLHF

D: TRBD1
V: TRBV5-3
CDR3: CARSLKVQGAFQPQHF

D: NA
V: TRBV30
CDR3: CAWSSGSSEAFF

D: TRBD1
V: TRBV6-6
CDR3: CASSSGQVNSPLHF

D: TRBD1
V: TRBV6-6
CDR3: CASSYSNRGNNQPQHF

D: NA
V: TRBV7-2
CDR3: CASSLALSGGYTF

D: NA
V: TRBV7-3
CDR3: CASSLIVGSTDTQYF

D: NA
V: TRBV6-6
CDR3: CATSGGKGAEAFF

D: TRBD2
V: TRBV5-6
CDR3: CASSSREGSNEQFF

D: NA
V: TRBV19
CDR3: CASSASQETQYF

D: NA
V: TRBV7-3
CDR3: CASRETVNTEAFF

D: TRBD2
V: TRBV5-5
CDR3: CASSLSSGTTDTQYF

D: TRBD2
V: TRBV7-9
CDR3: CASSLEVAGDGETQYF

D: NA
V: TRBV30
CDR3: CAWSVPDRTNTEAFF

D: TRBD1
V: TRBV6-5
CDR3: CASSYRDRGYEQYF

D: NA
V: TRBV5-6
CDR3: CASSSLARPEGQFF

D: TRBD2
V: TRBV5-1
CDR3: CASSLGDYQNTGELFF

D: TRBD1
V: TRBV10-3
CDR3: CATGAGQGLEQYF

D: NA
V: TRBV7-3
CDR3: CASSPGGRETQYF

D: NA
V: TRBV29-1
CDR3: CSVDRPHEGYTF

D: TRBD2
V: TRBV7-3
CDR3: CASSPGLGAPDTQYF

D: NA
V: TRBV11-1
CDR3: CASSLAQSSYEQYF

D: TRBD2
V: TRBV2
CDR3: CASLGGKGEQYF